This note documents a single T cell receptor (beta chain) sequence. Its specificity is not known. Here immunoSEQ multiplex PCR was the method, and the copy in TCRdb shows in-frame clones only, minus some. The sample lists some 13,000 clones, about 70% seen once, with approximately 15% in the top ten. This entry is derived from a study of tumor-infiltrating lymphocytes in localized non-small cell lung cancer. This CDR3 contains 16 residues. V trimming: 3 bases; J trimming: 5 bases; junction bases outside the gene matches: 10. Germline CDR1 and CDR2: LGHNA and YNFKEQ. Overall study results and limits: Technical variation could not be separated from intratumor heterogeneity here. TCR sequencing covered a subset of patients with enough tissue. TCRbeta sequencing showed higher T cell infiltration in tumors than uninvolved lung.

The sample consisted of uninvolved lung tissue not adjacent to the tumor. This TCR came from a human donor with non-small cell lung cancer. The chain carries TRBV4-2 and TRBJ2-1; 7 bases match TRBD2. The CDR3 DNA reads TGTGCCAGCAGCCATCACGCGGGAGCCACCAACAATGAGCAGTTCTTC. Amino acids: CASSHHAGATNNEQFF.